This is a list of T cell receptor beta chains from one sample in a study of T cells in Graves' hyperthyroidism and ophthalmopathy. TCRdb passed the multiplex PCR reads through MiXCR, listing each CDR3 protein once. The sample shows approximately 700,000 distinct CDR3 sequences, 16% of them seen only once. Sequenced: blood. The receptors stem from a man younger than 35 with Graves' hyperthyroidism. Each CDR3 is given with its conserved first and last residue. A D gene is named only where the DNA matches it firmly. Some rows mark clone size as missing; the rest say once, few, many or name a class of expanded clone.

CDR3 DNA: TGTGCCAGCAGCCAAGATGGGACTAGCGGGAGCTACGAGCAGTACTTC; CDR3 protein: CASSQDGTSGSYEQYF; clone size: -; D gene: TRBD2; V gene: TRBV4-2; J gene: TRBJ2-7
CDR3 DNA: TGCAGCGTTGGCAGGGGGCGCGGAGATACGCAGTATTTT; CDR3 protein: CSVGRGRGDTQYF; clone size: few; D gene: TRBD1; V gene: TRBV29-1; J gene: TRBJ2-3
CDR3 DNA: TGTGCCAGCAGACTAGGGGGGATTAGCACAGATACGCAGTATTTT; CDR3 protein: CASRLGGISTDTQYF; clone size: many; D gene: -; V gene: TRBV28; J gene: TRBJ2-3
CDR3 DNA: TGTGCCAGCAGCACGGCGGGACCCTCTGGAAACACCATATATTTT; CDR3 protein: CASSTAGPSGNTIYF; clone size: -; D gene: -; V gene: TRBV2; J gene: TRBJ1-3
CDR3 DNA: TGCAGTGCGGAGGGGGCCTTTGCAACTAATGAAAAACTGTTTTTT; CDR3 protein: CSAEGAFATNEKLFF; clone size: few; D gene: TRBD1; V gene: TRBV20-1; J gene: TRBJ1-4
CDR3 DNA: TGTGCCACCAGCAGCCTGTGGCAGGGGGCGCTTGGGGCCAACGTCCTGACTTTC; CDR3 protein: CATSSLWQGALGANVLTF; clone size: few; D gene: TRBD1; V gene: TRBV15; J gene: TRBJ2-6
CDR3 DNA: TGCGCCAGCAGCCGAAACCGCGGGAGGGACTCCTACGAGCAGTACTTC; CDR3 protein: CASSRNRGRDSYEQYF; clone size: -; D gene: TRBD2; V gene: TRBV4-3; J gene: TRBJ2-7
CDR3 DNA: TGTGCCAGCAGTTATGTCGGGACAGGGACCGTCTACGAGCAGTACTTC; CDR3 protein: CASSYVGTGTVYEQYF; clone size: many; D gene: TRBD1; V gene: TRBV6-1; J gene: TRBJ2-7
CDR3 DNA: TGTGCCAGCAGCTTAGATCTGCAAGTTGCGGCTTTCTTT; CDR3 protein: CASSLDLQVAAFF; clone size: many; D gene: -; V gene: TRBV11-2; J gene: TRBJ1-1
CDR3 DNA: TGCGCCAGCAGCCACCGGGACAGGGGGTTCGAGCAGTACTTC; CDR3 protein: CASSHRDRGFEQYF; clone size: once; D gene: TRBD1; V gene: TRBV7-3; J gene: TRBJ2-7
CDR3 DNA: TGTGCCAGCAGCTTTACCTCCCAGCCCCCGTACTTC; CDR3 protein: CASSFTSQPPYF; clone size: -; D gene: -; V gene: TRBV7-9; J gene: TRBJ2-5
CDR3 DNA: TGTGCCAGCAGTTATGGGGGGGCGCGTGAGCAGTACTTC; CDR3 protein: CASSYGGAREQYF; clone size: -; D gene: -; V gene: TRBV27; J gene: TRBJ2-7
CDR3 DNA: TGCAGCGTTGGTTGGGGTACATTTAGAGATACGCAGTATTTT; CDR3 protein: CSVGWGTFRDTQYF; clone size: few; D gene: -; V gene: TRBV29-1; J gene: TRBJ2-3
CDR3 DNA: TGTGCCAGCTCACCAAGCGGGACTGCTACCAATGAGCAGTTCTTC; CDR3 protein: CASSPSGTATNEQFF; clone size: many; D gene: TRBD2; V gene: TRBV18; J gene: TRBJ2-1
CDR3 DNA: TGTGCCACTGTCCCCGGGACTAGCGTTTCCTACGAGCAGTACTTC; CDR3 protein: CATVPGTSVSYEQYF; clone size: many; D gene: TRBD2; V gene: TRBV2; J gene: TRBJ2-7
CDR3 DNA: TGCGCCAGCAGGATCATCAGGGGGTTTCCCTACGAGCAGTACTTC; CDR3 protein: CASRIIRGFPYEQYF; clone size: -; D gene: TRBD1; V gene: TRBV10-1; J gene: TRBJ2-7
CDR3 DNA: TGCAGCGTTGAAGGAGGGACGGGAGAGACCTACGAGCAGTACTTC; CDR3 protein: CSVEGGTGETYEQYF; clone size: -; D gene: -; V gene: TRBV29-1; J gene: TRBJ2-7
CDR3 DNA: TGTGCCAGCAGTTTAAGGCGAACAGACAATGAGCAGTTCTTC; CDR3 protein: CASSLRRTDNEQFF; clone size: many; D gene: -; V gene: TRBV12-3/TRBV12-4; J gene: TRBJ2-1
CDR3 DNA: TGTGCCAGCAGTCTAACAGTCACCGCATACAATGAGCAGTTCTTC; CDR3 protein: CASSLTVTAYNEQFF; clone size: -; D gene: -; V gene: TRBV27; J gene: TRBJ2-1
CDR3 DNA: TGCGCCAGCAGTGATCAGGGACTAGCGGGAGAAGAGACCCAGTACTTC; CDR3 protein: CASSDQGLAGEETQYF; clone size: few; D gene: TRBD2; V gene: TRBV10-1; J gene: TRBJ2-5
CDR3 DNA: TGTGCCAGCAGCCGTAGTGGGTCAGGGTACGAGCAGTACTTC; CDR3 protein: CASSRSGSGYEQYF; clone size: few; D gene: -; V gene: TRBV27; J gene: TRBJ2-7
CDR3 DNA: TGTGCCAGCAGCCCAGCTAGCGGGAGGGCCAGCGCCAAAAACATTCAGTACTTC; CDR3 protein: CASSPASGRASAKNIQYF; clone size: many; D gene: TRBD2; V gene: TRBV7-8; J gene: TRBJ2-4